This T cell receptor beta chain appears in the sequencing data of a study of beta chain features in type 1 diabetes. Reverse transcription of all isolated RNA meant that expressed TCRB transcripts were sequenced. Clones were sequenced by immunoSEQ multiplex PCR, and TCRdb holds only the in-frame ones, with some missing. The data show 120,000 to 150,000 clones, approximately 52% seen once. CDR1 is SGHNT, CDR2 YYREEE, per germline (reference sequence). This CDR3 has 15 residues. Trimming removed 0 bases at V and 4 bases at J, with 13 bases between. The clonotype was recovered from a man aged 18 to 29 in good health. The sample comprised Tregs from blood. This chain joins TRBV5-4 and TRBJ1-1, with D maybe TRBD1 (5 bases). The CDR3 DNA sequence: TGTGCCAGCAGCTTGGCGGTGCGGGGGGGCACTGAAGCTTTCTTT. Amino acid sequence: CASSLAVRGGTEAFF.